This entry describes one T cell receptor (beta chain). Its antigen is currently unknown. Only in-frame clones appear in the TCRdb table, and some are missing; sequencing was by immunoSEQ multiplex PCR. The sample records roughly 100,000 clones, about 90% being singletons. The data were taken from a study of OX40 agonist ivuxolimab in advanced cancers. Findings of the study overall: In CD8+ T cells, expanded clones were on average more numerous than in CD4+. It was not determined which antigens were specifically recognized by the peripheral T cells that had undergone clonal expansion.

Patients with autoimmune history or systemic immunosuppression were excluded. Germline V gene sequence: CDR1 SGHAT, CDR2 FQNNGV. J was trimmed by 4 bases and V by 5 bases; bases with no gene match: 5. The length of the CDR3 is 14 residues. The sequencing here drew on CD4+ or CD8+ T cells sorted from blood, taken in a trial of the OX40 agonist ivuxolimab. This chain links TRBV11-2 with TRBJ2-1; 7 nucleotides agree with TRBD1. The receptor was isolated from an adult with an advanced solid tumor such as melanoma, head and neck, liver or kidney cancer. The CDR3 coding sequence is TGTGCCAGCAGCCCCGGGGACAGATACAATGAGCAGTTCTTC. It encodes CASSPGDRYNEQFF.